What follows are 13 T cell receptor beta chains derived from one specimen sequenced in a study of CD8 T cells in Susac syndrome. With random hexamers, 0.5 to 1 ug RNA was reverse transcribed. Using its own MiXCR run on the immunoSEQ multiplex PCR reads, TCRdb lists one record per CDR3 protein. The sample has about 120,000 distinct CDR3 sequences, 94% seen once; the top ten hold around 0.12%. Sequencing was carried out using CD4+ T cells from PBMCs. The receptors come from a human donor with multiple sclerosis.

This clonotype was seen only once. The chain links TRBV6-6 to TRBJ1-4, with unresolved D. Looked up from germline, CDR1 is MNHNY and CDR2 is SVGAGI (reference sequence). V was trimmed by 7 bases and J by 8 bases, leaving 20 bases between them. The CDR3 length is 15 residues. The CDR3 coding sequence is TGTGCCAGCACCCTGCTGATAGGGCGCGAGGAAAAACTGTTTTTT. Protein sequence: CASTLLIGREEKLFF.

The rearrangement uses TRBV5-6 and TRBJ2-5; D perhaps matches TRBD1 (5 bases). The germline gives CDR1 SGHDT, CDR2 YYEEEE. The germline V and J ends were trimmed by 2 bases and 1 base, with 12 bases remaining between them. The CDR3 spans 15 residues. The DNA of the CDR3 is TGTGCCAGCAGCTTCGGGCTCCAGGGCCAAGAGACCCAGTACTTC. This gives the protein CASSFGLQGQETQYF.

The chain recombines TRBV24-1 with TRBJ2-5; D is perhaps TRBD2 (6 bases). Deletions cut 3 bases from V and 5 bases from J, with 12 bases between. The germline V gene encodes CDR1 KGHDR and CDR2 SFDVKD. The CDR3 has 14 residues. The CDR3 region is CATSDRGSRETQYF. For the CDR3, the DNA is TGTGCCACCAGTGATCGGGGGTCGAGGGAGACCCAGTACTTC.

This clonotype was picked up one time. One junction end disagrees with the germline gene, perhaps due to a read error. This chain joins TRBV7-2 and TRBJ1-6; TRBD1 matches 8 bases. Germline CDR1 reads SGHTA; CDR2 reads FQGNSA. CDR3 length equals 15 residues. The CDR3 region has the DNA TGTGCCAGCACCTTAGAGGGGACAGGTTGGTCCCCCCTCCACTTT. Translation gives CASTLEGTGWSPLHF.

The chain joins TRBV7-3 to TRBJ1-2; tentatively, D is TRBD1 (5 bases). This CDR3 has 12 amino acids. CDR1 is SGHTA and CDR2 is FQGTGA in the germline V gene. V lost 10 bases, J lost 4 bases, and 13 bases lay in between. The CDR3 DNA sequence: TGTGCCACCTGGGACCAAGGCTATGGCTACACCTTC. Its protein is CATWDQGYGYTF.

The chain is built from TRBV12-5 and TRBJ2-6, with unresolved D. V was clipped by 10 bases and J by 4 bases, with 5 bases between them. Germline V CDR1 and CDR2: LGHNT, FRNRAP. The CDR3 spans 11 residues. The CDR3 here is CAKLGANVLTF. The CDR3 DNA follows: TGTGCTAAGTTGGGGGCCAACGTCCTGACTTTC.

The chain links TRBV7-3 to TRBJ2-5, with 9 bases lining up with TRBD2. V lost 5 bases to trimming and J lost 5 bases; unmatched junction nucleotides: 3. The germline V gene has CDR1 SGHTA and CDR2 FQGTGA. This CDR3 has 13 residues. This CDR3 is CASSAGGPETQYF. The CDR3 DNA reads as TGTGCCAGCAGCGCGGGGGGGCCGGAGACCCAGTACTTC.

The V call is TRBV10-3, the J call TRBJ2-6, with a tentative D call TRBD1 (6 bases). CDR1 is ENHRY and CDR2 is SYGVKD in the germline V gene. This CDR3 spans 17 amino acids. Trimming pared 5 bases from V and 0 bases from J, leaving 14 bases between. The DNA of the CDR3 is TGTGCCATCAGTCCCGACAGGCCAAGCTCTGGGGCCAACGTCCTGACTTTC. The encoded protein is CAISPDRPSSGANVLTF.

This rearrangement joins TRBV19 to TRBJ1-1, with 7 bases that match TRBD1. After removal of 4 bases from V and 5 bases from J, the junction contained 13 bases not matched to a gene. CDR3 length: 16 amino acids. Germline V gives CDR1 LNHDA, CDR2 SQIVND (reference sequence). CDR3 sequence (DNA): TGTGCCAGTAGTACCCGGAGAGGGGGCCTGAGAACTGAAGCTTTCTTT. Its translation: CASSTRRGGLRTEAFF.

The chain has TRBV2 and TRBJ2-3; D not resolved. Germline V gene lookup returns CDR1 SNHLY and CDR2 FYNNEI. V lost 2 bases and J 4 bases, leaving 13 bases between the germline ends. The CDR3 length is 15 residues. In DNA form, the CDR3 reads TGTGCCAGCAGTGAATCTGGGATTGGCGCAGATACGCAGTATTTT. It codes for CASSESGIGADTQYF.

The chain couples TRBV29-1 to TRBJ1-1; D is unresolved. V lost 7 bases to trimming and J lost 3 bases, with 18 bases between them. CDR1 and CDR2 from the germline V gene are SQVTM and ANQGSEA. This CDR3 comprises 14 residues. The CDR3 region is CSATPRVPDTEAFF. CDR3 DNA: TGCAGCGCCACCCCGAGGGTGCCTGACACTGAAGCTTTCTTT.

This clonotype is a singleton in its sample. The rearrangement joins TRBV6-5 to TRBJ2-7; D gene unclear. The V end lost 2 bases, the J end lost 2 bases, and 10 bases lay between the germline ends. CDR1 MNHEY and CDR2 SVGAGI come from the germline V gene. CDR3 length: 14 amino acids. The CDR3 sequence is CASSYARITYEQYF. In DNA form, the CDR3 reads TGTGCCAGCAGTTACGCCAGGATTACCTACGAGCAGTACTTC.

The chain employs TRBV7-9 and TRBJ2-7, with 12 bases matching TRBD2. The ends lost 3 bases at V and 3 bases at J; junction bases unmatched: 12. The V gene's germline CDR1 is SEHNR and CDR2 FQNEAQ (reference sequence). CDR3 size: 18 residues. The CDR3 loop is CASSFPGTSGPHDYEQYF. The CDR3 nucleotides are TGTGCCAGCAGCTTTCCCGGGACTAGCGGGCCCCACGACTACGAGCAGTACTTC. Complete variable domain (other parts from reference TRBV7-9 and TRBJ2-7): DTGVSQNPRHKITKRGQNVTFRCDPISEHNRLYWYRQTLGQGPEFLTYFQNEAQLEKSRLLSDRFSAERPKGSFSTLEIQRTEQGDSAMYLCASSFPGTSGPHDYEQYFGPGTRLTVT.